These 20 T cell receptor beta chains share one sample of origin, sequenced in a study of PD-L1 blockade in urothelial cancer. Clones were sequenced by immunoSEQ multiplex PCR, and TCRdb holds only the in-frame ones, with some missing. The sample lists around 80,000 clones, about nine tenths occurring once. This specimen was PBMCs, taken around atezolizumab (anti-PD-L1) treatment. Receptor source: a woman in her 70s with urothelial cancer.

This chain uses TRBV25-1 with TRBJ2-1, with D possibly TRBD2 on 5 matching bases. Germline-derived CDR1 and CDR2 are MGHDK and SYGVNS. CDR3 size: 13 residues. V gave up 3 bases and J gave up 7 bases, with 10 bases separating them. CDR3 in amino acids: CASSDPGVNEQFF. In DNA form, the CDR3 reads TGTGCCAGCAGTGACCCCGGGGTAAATGAGCAGTTCTTC.

The chain combines TRBV6-1 with TRBJ1-4; possible D gene TRBD1, 6 bases. CDR3 length: 14 amino acids. V dropped 3 bases and J dropped 7 bases, with 12 bases sitting between them. Germline V gene lookup returns CDR1 MNHNS and CDR2 SASEGT. This CDR3 reads CASSEQGSGEKLFF. CDR3 coding DNA: TGTGCCAGCAGTGAGCAGGGGTCGGGTGAAAAACTGTTTTTT.

The chain carries TRBV6-1 and TRBJ2-3, with D uncertain. Trimming shortened V by 6 bases and J by 0 bases, and 13 bases separated the two germline ends. Germline V gives CDR1 MNHNS, CDR2 SASEGT. The length of the CDR3 is 15 residues. The CDR3 DNA follows: TGTGCCAGCAGGAGCGACGCTATTAGCACAGATACGCAGTATTTT. The encoded protein is CASRSDAISTDTQYF.

This chain joins TRBV5-1 and TRBJ1-1, with D perhaps TRBD1 (5 bases). This CDR3 spans 14 amino acids. Trimming removed 3 bases from V and 1 base from J, with 10 bases in between. In germline, CDR1 is SGHRS, CDR2 YFSETQ. CDR3 nucleotides: TGCGCCAGCAGCTGGGGGGGGACGAACACTGAAGCTTTCTTT. Its protein is CASSWGGTNTEAFF. The variable domain in full, with the rest retrieved from reference TRBV5-1 and TRBJ1-1, is KAGVTQTPRYLIKTRGQQVTLSCSPISGHRSVSWYQQTPGQGLQFLFEYFSETQRNKGNFPGRFSGRQFSNSRSEMNVSTLELGDSALYLCASSWGGTNTEAFFGQGTRLTVV.

This chain links TRBV11-1 with TRBJ1-2; D might be TRBD1 (6 bases). Trimming left V 0 bases short and J 8 bases short, with 13 bases between. Germline lookup yields CDR1 SGHAT and CDR2 FQDESV (reference sequence). The CDR3 consists of 14 residues. CDR3 DNA: TGTGCCAGCAGCTTAGCGCCCGGACAGCGGGGCTACACCTTC. Translation gives CASSLAPGQRGYTF. The full variable domain, in which reference TRBV11-1 and TRBJ1-2 provide the parts outside the CDR3, is EAEVAQSPRYKITEKSQAVAFWCDPISGHATLYWYRQILGQGPELLVQFQDESVVDDSQLPKDRFSAERLKGVDSTLKIQPAELGDSAMYLCASSLAPGQRGYTFGSGTRLTVV.

J is TRBJ1-2 and V is TRBV28; 9 bases align to TRBD1. With V trimmed by 7 bases and J by 5 bases, 5 bases remained unmatched. The length of the CDR3 is 13 residues. Per the germline V gene, CDR1 is MDHEN and CDR2 is SYDVKM. The DNA of the CDR3 is TGTGCCAGCAACGGGGGGACAGGGTATGGCTACACCTTC. Translation gives CASNGGTGYGYTF.

This clone was detected once. The V gene is TRBV5-1, the J gene TRBJ2-1; the match to TRBD2 covers 12 bases. V lost 0 bases, J lost 2 bases, and 3 bases stayed unmatched. From germline, CDR1 is SGHRS and CDR2 YFSETQ. The CDR3 runs to 17 residues. CDR3: CASSLVLAGGAYNEQFF. The CDR3 DNA follows: TGCGCCAGCAGCTTGGTTCTAGCGGGGGGGGCCTACAATGAGCAGTTCTTC.

The rearrangement uses TRBV11-2 and TRBJ2-7; TRBD2 is a possible D gene (6 bases). Germline values: CDR1 SGHAT, CDR2 FQNNGV. There are 13 residues in the CDR3. Trimming stripped 5 bases from V and 6 bases from J, with 14 bases between. The DNA of the CDR3 is TGTGCCAGCAGCCTTCGGGACTCCAGCGAGCAGTACTTC. It encodes CASSLRDSSEQYF.

The count of this clone is one. V usage is TRBV30 and J usage is TRBJ1-4; 8 nucleotides match TRBD1. The CDR3 has 17 residues. Germline CDR1 and CDR2: GTSNPN and SVGIG (reference sequence). The trim removed 5 bases at V and 0 bases at J, leaving 11 bases unmatched. The CDR3 coding sequence is TGTGCCTGGCTTGGACAGGGAGGGAAAACAACTAATGAAAAACTGTTTTTT. This gives the protein CAWLGQGGKTTNEKLFF.

This chain uses TRBV5-1 with TRBJ2-1; D possibly corresponds to TRBD2 (5 bases). Trimming took off 3 bases at V and 4 bases at J, with 17 bases between the two ends. The CDR3 extends over 16 amino acids. CDR1 is SGHRS, CDR2 YFSETQ, per germline. The CDR3 protein is CASSSPRYGGYNEQFF. For the CDR3, the DNA is TGCGCCAGCAGCTCCCCGAGGTATGGCGGGTACAATGAGCAGTTCTTC.

V gene TRBV10-3 combines with J gene TRBJ2-3; 10 bases are shared with TRBD2. The trim removed 1 base at V and 1 base at J, leaving 2 bases unmatched. CDR3 length: 16 amino acids. Germline assignment: CDR1 ENHRY and CDR2 SYGVKD. The CDR3 is CAISEFTSGGTDTQYF. The CDR3 DNA is TGTGCCATCAGTGAGTTCACTAGCGGGGGCACAGATACGCAGTATTTT.

This chain uses TRBV18 with TRBJ2-2, with D perhaps TRBD1 (6 bases). The ends were cut back, 0 bases at V and 4 bases at J, with 9 bases in the middle. Germline lookup yields CDR1 KGHSH and CDR2 LQKENI. The length of the CDR3 is 15 residues. CDR3 DNA sequence: TGTGCCAGCTCACCACCTCAGGGGAGCACCGGGGAGCTGTTTTTT. Amino acids: CASSPPQGSTGELFF.

This clone was seen only once. In nucleotides, the CDR3 is TGTGCCAGCAGCTTGCCCGATCTCGCGGAGACCCAGTACTTC. Protein: CASSLPDLAETQYF. The V call is TRBV5-4, the J call TRBJ2-5; D remains ambiguous. The germline CDR1 and CDR2 sequences are SGHNT and YYREEE (reference sequence). The CDR3 is made up of 14 amino acids. V was cut by 1 base and J by 5 bases, with 12 bases left in between. The full variable domain, in which reference TRBV5-4 and TRBJ2-5 provide the parts outside the CDR3, is ETGVTQSPTHLIKTRGQQVTLRCSSQSGHNTVSWYQQALGQGPQFIFQYYREEENGRGNFPPRFSGLQFPNYSSELNVNALELDDSALYLCASSLPDLAETQYFGPGTRLLVL.

V usage is TRBV5-1 and J usage is TRBJ2-6, with a possible D match to TRBD1 (6 bases). Per germline, CDR1 SGHRS and CDR2 YFSETQ. Trimming stripped 4 bases from V and 1 base from J, with 12 bases between. The CDR3 is made up of 16 amino acids. In DNA, the CDR3 is TGCGCCAGCAGCCAAGGACAGTTTTCTGGGGCCAACGTCCTGACTTTC. Amino acids: CASSQGQFSGANVLTF.

The rearrangement uses TRBV27 and TRBJ2-1; D is undetermined. V lost 7 bases and J 2 bases, leaving 6 bases between the germline ends. Germline V gene sequence: CDR1 MNHEY, CDR2 SMNVEV (reference sequence). The CDR3 contains 12 residues. The CDR3 DNA reads as TGTGCCAGCAAAGCTACCTACAATGAGCAGTTCTTC. Translated: CASKATYNEQFF.

The V gene is TRBV11-3, the J gene TRBJ2-7; no firm D call. V was cut by 4 bases and J by 2 bases, with 9 bases left in between. The germline V gene encodes CDR1 SGHNT and CDR2 YENEEA. The CDR3 consists of 13 residues. The CDR3 loop reads CASSYSPAYEQYF. For the CDR3, the DNA is TGTGCCAGCAGCTACTCACCTGCCTACGAGCAGTACTTC.

This clone was counted once. V and J are TRBV13 and TRBJ2-7; 7 nucleotides line up with TRBD1. This CDR3 has 14 amino acids. CDR1 PRHDT and CDR2 FYEKMQ come from the germline V gene (reference sequence). J gave up 6 bases and V 4 bases, and 9 bases lay outside the gene matches. Here the CDR3 DNA reads TGTGCCAGCAGCTCTAGACAGGGTCGTACCGAGCAGTACTTC. This encodes CASSSRQGRTEQYF.

This clone has just one count. The chain couples TRBV15 to TRBJ2-1; D is undetermined. Germline V gene data show CDR1 as LNHNV and CDR2 as YYDKDF (reference sequence). CDR3 length: 15 amino acids. V was clipped by 0 bases and J by 3 bases, with 9 bases between them. The CDR3 loop is CATSRDPGGYNEQFF. The CDR3 bases are TGTGCCACCAGCAGAGATCCCGGCGGCTACAATGAGCAGTTCTTC. The full variable domain, rest sourced from reference TRBV15 and TRBJ2-1, is DAMVIQNPRYQVTQFGKPVTLSCSQTLNHNVMYWYQQKSSQAPKLLFHYYDKDFNNEADTPDNFQSRRPNTSFCFLDIRSPGLGDTAMYLCATSRDPGGYNEQFFGPGTRLTVL.

The chain carries TRBV10-3 and TRBJ2-7, with D possibly matching TRBD1 (6 bases). The CDR3 consists of 14 residues. The germline CDR1 and CDR2 sequences are ENHRY and SYGVKD. V was shortened by 6 bases and J by 2 bases, with 14 bases between the two germline ends. CDR3 bases: TGTGCCATCAGCCCACACCGGGACACCTACGAGCAGTACTTC. This codes for CAISPHRDTYEQYF.

V usage is TRBV5-1 and J usage is TRBJ2-1; 10 positions match TRBD2. Unmatched junction bases numbered 7, after V lost 0 bases and J lost 7 bases. Germline-derived CDR1 and CDR2 are SGHRS and YFSETQ. The CDR3 length is 16 residues. The CDR3 DNA follows: TGCGCCAGCAGCTTGGCCCCAGCGGGAGGGCCGAATGAGCAGTTCTTC. Translated, it gives CASSLAPAGGPNEQFF.